Below are 31 T cell receptor beta chains sequenced from a single sample in a study of cytomegalovirus exposure and HLA in healthy donors (dated by TCRdb to about 2017). To prepare the library, the immunoSEQ multiplex PCR assay was applied. What TCRdb holds here is the immuneACCESS table cut down to in-frame rearrangements. Part of the clones is not present; checked against another copy, under half of the missing clones reflect an unresolved V gene, and the others are unexplained. This sample is represented by about 58,000 clones; over 85% of them were singletons. The ten largest account for around 1% of the sample. Sequencing was performed on PBMCs. The source is a man between 18 and 29 years old in good health and CMV-seronegative.

The rearrangement uses TRBV4-1 and TRBJ1-1; D perhaps matches TRBD1 (6 bases). The CDR3 consists of 20 residues. Per germline, CDR1 MGHRA and CDR2 YSYEKL. Between the trimmed V and J ends, which lost 2 bases and 4 bases, there was a span of 29 bases. CDR3 nucleotide sequence: TGCGCCAGCAGCCAACCCGCGTTTAAGACTAAAAGGGGGTTGGTCACTGAAGCTTTCTTT. Residues: CASSQPAFKTKRGLVTEAFF.

The V call is TRBV6-1, the J call TRBJ1-1; D might be TRBD1 (5 bases). Between the trimmed V and J ends, which lost 8 bases and 8 bases, there was a span of 21 bases. The length of the CDR3 is 14 residues. From germline, CDR1 is MNHNS and CDR2 SASEGT. The CDR3 DNA is TGTGCCAGCTGGTCCGGGGCCCTGGGGGGAGAAGCTTTCTTT. Residues: CASWSGALGGEAFF.

The table lists this clone with a count of one. At the DNA level, this CDR3 is encoded by other sequences in the same sample as well. V is TRBV9 and J is TRBJ2-3; possibly TRBD1 for D (6 bases). The CDR3 has 14 residues. CDR1 and CDR2 from the germline V gene are SGDLS and YYNGEE. V lost 4 bases, J lost 2 bases, and 11 bases lay in between. Here the CDR3 reads CASSPWGLTDTQYF. CDR3 in DNA: TGTGCCAGCAGCCCCTGGGGGCTCACAGATACGCAGTATTTT.

The chain employs TRBV5-4 and TRBJ2-3; weak D call: TRBD1 (6 bases). Between the trimmed V and J ends, which lost 4 bases and 6 bases, there was a span of 9 bases. The germline V gene has CDR1 SGHNT and CDR2 YYREEE (reference sequence). This CDR3 is 12 amino acids long. CDR3 loop: CASSDRRDTQYF. CDR3 bases: TGTGCCAGCAGCGACAGGAGGGATACGCAGTATTTT.

This clone was seen once. The chain links TRBV6-1 to TRBJ1-1; TRBD1 is a possible D gene (6 bases). Germline V gene lookup returns CDR1 MNHNS and CDR2 SASEGT. The CDR3 is made up of 14 amino acids. Trimming removed 8 bases from V and 2 bases from J, with 15 bases in between. CDR3 bases: TGTGCCAGCGTAATGGACAGATTAAACACTGAAGCTTTCTTT. This translates into CASVMDRLNTEAFF.

J is TRBJ2-6 and V is TRBV19, with 9 bases lining up with TRBD2. The V segment lost 11 bases and the J segment 12 bases; nucleotides outside the gene matches: 8. This CDR3 comprises 12 residues. Germline CDR1 LNHDA, CDR2 SQIVND (reference sequence). CDR3 nucleotide sequence: TGTGCCTCAAAGCGGGGGGCGGGCGTCCTGACTTTC. Amino acid sequence: CASKRGAGVLTF.

The rearrangement uses TRBV5-6 and TRBJ1-1; 10 bases line up with TRBD1. CDR3 size: 16 residues. V lost 2 bases to trimming and J lost 5 bases; unmatched junction nucleotides: 9. Germline V lookup: CDR1 SGHDT, CDR2 YYEEEE. For the CDR3, the DNA is TGTGCCAGCAGCTTAACCGGGACAGGGGTGTGGACTGAAGCTTTCTTT. It translates to CASSLTGTGVWTEAFF.

The count of this clone is one. The chain couples TRBV7-2 to TRBJ2-4, with D possibly being TRBD2 (6 bases). From germline, CDR1 is SGHTA and CDR2 FQGNSA. The V gene lost 1 base and the J gene lost 0 bases, with 13 bases spanning the gap. The CDR3 has 17 amino acids. In nucleotides, the CDR3 is TGTGCCAGCAGCTTAGATGGAGGGGTACTAGCCAAAAACATTCAGTACTTC. Amino acid sequence: CASSLDGGVLAKNIQYF.

J is TRBJ2-7 and V is TRBV15, with a possible D match to TRBD2 (7 bases). Deletions cut 0 bases from V and 7 bases from J, with 16 bases between. From germline, CDR1 is LNHNV and CDR2 YYDKDF (reference sequence). The CDR3 totals 15 residues. The CDR3 loop is CATSRDRGGAGEQYF. The CDR3 DNA is TGTGCCACCAGCAGAGATAGGGGGGGCGCGGGGGAGCAGTACTTC.

The V gene is TRBV9, the J gene TRBJ2-7, with 8 bases identical to TRBD2. With V trimmed by 2 bases and J by 1 base, 2 bases remained unmatched. CDR3 size: 14 residues. Germline V lookup: CDR1 SGDLS, CDR2 YYNGEE. As DNA, the CDR3 is TGTGCCAGCAGCGTGGGACTAGAGTCCTACGAGCAGTACTTC. Translation gives CASSVGLESYEQYF.

The chain joins TRBV2 to TRBJ2-1; TRBD1 matches at 10 bases. This CDR3 region has 14 residues. V shed 8 bases, J shed 5 bases, and the junction held 6 bases outside the gene matches. Germline lookup yields CDR1 SNHLY and CDR2 FYNNEI. CDR3 bases: TGTGCCAGCTCCCGGGACAGGGGTGACAATGAGCAGTTCTTC. It translates to CASSRDRGDNEQFF.

The rearrangement uses TRBV7-9 and TRBJ1-4, with TRBD1 matching over 7 bases. This CDR3 comprises 14 residues. Germline values: CDR1 SEHNR, CDR2 FQNEAQ (reference sequence). V lost 4 bases, J lost 3 bases, and 2 bases stayed unmatched. CDR3 sequence (DNA): TGTGCCAGCAGCTGGGACAGCCCTAATGAAAAACTGTTTTTT. It yields the protein CASSWDSPNEKLFF.

The rearrangement links TRBV28 to TRBJ2-3, with D uncertain. The germline gives CDR1 MDHEN, CDR2 SYDVKM. The CDR3 length is 13 residues. V was clipped by 5 bases and J by 5 bases, with 11 bases between them. CDR3 region: CASSPIVVDTQYF. Here the CDR3 DNA reads TGTGCCAGCAGTCCCATTGTAGTAGATACGCAGTATTTT.

This clone was detected a few times. V gene TRBV7-2 combines with J gene TRBJ2-1; maybe TRBD2 (5 bases). V was pared by 3 bases and J by 12 bases, with 15 bases between. There are 13 residues in the CDR3. Germline CDR1 is SGHTA and CDR2 is FQGNSA. The chain's CDR3 is CASSFFGNPRQFF. The CDR3, as DNA: TGTGCCAGCAGCTTTTTCGGGAATCCGAGGCAGTTCTTC.

This clone appeared once. The CDR3, as DNA: TGTGCTAGTGATACAGGGTTCCTGAACACTGAAGCTTTCTTT. Translation gives CASDTGFLNTEAFF. The chain carries TRBV12-5 and TRBJ1-1; D is possibly TRBD1 (6 bases). Deletions cut 7 bases from V and 0 bases from J, with 12 bases between. The germline V gene encodes CDR1 LGHNT and CDR2 FRNRAP. The CDR3 is 14 residues long. The full variable domain, with the rest looked up from reference TRBV12-5 and TRBJ1-1, is DARVTQTPRHKVTEMGQEVTMRCQPILGHNTVFWYRQTMMQGLELLAYFRNRAPLDDSGMPKDRFSAEMPDATLATLKIQPSEPRDSAVYFCASDTGFLNTEAFFGQGTRLTVV.

The chain couples TRBV5-8 to TRBJ2-5; 8 bases fit TRBD2. The germline CDR1 and CDR2 sequences are SGHTS and YDEGEE. The CDR3 has 17 amino acids. The V segment lost 0 bases and the J segment 5 bases; nucleotides outside the gene matches: 12. In DNA form, the CDR3 reads TGTGCCAGCAGCTTGGTTCCGGGATTAGCGGGATGGGAGACCCAGTACTTC. Encoded protein: CASSLVPGLAGWETQYF.

The V and J genes are TRBV4-1 and TRBJ1-1; D uncertain. V lost 1 base and J 4 bases, leaving 13 bases between the germline ends. The CDR3 extends over 15 amino acids. Germline loops: CDR1 MGHRA, CDR2 YSYEKL. The CDR3 DNA reads as TGCGCCAGCAGCCAAGGGGCACTAGAAGGCACTGAAGCTTTCTTT. This sequence encodes CASSQGALEGTEAFF.

This clone was observed a handful of times. V usage is TRBV13 and J usage is TRBJ1-2, with TRBD1 as a possible D gene (5 bases). The CDR3 spans 14 residues. Germline values: CDR1 PRHDT, CDR2 FYEKMQ (reference sequence). V lost 0 bases, J lost 5 bases, and 10 bases lay in between. CDR3 region: CASSLGDKGYGYTF. For the CDR3, the DNA is TGTGCCAGCAGCTTAGGCGATAAGGGGTATGGCTACACCTTC.

The chain combines TRBV27 with TRBJ2-5; 10 bases fit TRBD1. The germline V gene encodes CDR1 MNHEY and CDR2 SMNVEV (reference sequence). This CDR3 contains 14 residues. The trim removed 5 bases at V and 5 bases at J, leaving 5 bases unmatched. CDR3 amino acids: CASSGTGVLETQYF. The CDR3 DNA follows: TGTGCCAGCAGTGGGACAGGGGTATTGGAGACCCAGTACTTC.

This sequence joins TRBV11-2 and TRBJ2-2; 7 positions agree with TRBD2. The CDR3 contains 17 residues. V lost 5 bases and J lost 0; bases outside the gene matches: 9. CDR1 and CDR2 from the germline V gene are SGHAT and FQNNGV. CDR3 nucleotide sequence: TGTGCCAGCAGCAGTTGGGCAGCGGGGTCGAACACCGGGGAGCTGTTTTTT. It translates to CASSSWAAGSNTGELFF.

This sequence joins TRBV7-3 and TRBJ2-3, with 9 nucleotides matching TRBD1. Germline CDR1 is SGHTA and CDR2 is FQGTGA. The CDR3 length is 14 residues. V gave up 5 bases and J gave up 5 bases; unmatched junction bases: 5. Written as DNA, the CDR3 is TGTGCCAGCAGCGCGCGGACAGGGGAAGATACGCAGTATTTT. This gives the protein CASSARTGEDTQYF.

This rearrangement joins TRBV5-4 to TRBJ2-7; tentative D call: TRBD2 (5 bases). Looked up from germline, CDR1 is SGHNT and CDR2 is YYREEE (reference sequence). The CDR3 loop spans 14 amino acids. Trimming stripped 2 bases from V and 4 bases from J, with 13 bases between. CDR3 sequence: CASSFVGAGYEQYF. CDR3 nucleotides: TGTGCCAGCAGCTTTGTGGGAGCCGGGTACGAGCAGTACTTC.

The chain employs TRBV5-6 and TRBJ2-3, with D unclear. Germline CDR1 is SGHDT and CDR2 is YYEEEE. Trimming stripped 4 bases from V and 4 bases from J, with 13 bases between. CDR3 length equals 14 residues. The CDR3 is CASSPFEIPDTQYF. The CDR3 nucleotides read TGTGCCAGCAGCCCATTTGAGATCCCAGATACGCAGTATTTT.

This chain uses TRBV30 with TRBJ2-6; D unclear. V was trimmed by 2 bases and J by 2 bases, leaving 7 bases between them. The germline V gene has CDR1 GTSNPN and CDR2 SVGIG (reference sequence). This CDR3 is 14 amino acids long. The CDR3 sequence is CAWSPTPGANVLTF. CDR3 bases: TGTGCCTGGAGTCCAACACCTGGGGCCAACGTCCTGACTTTC.

This clone was counted between two and nine times. This chain joins TRBV27 and TRBJ2-5; TRBD2 matches at 13 bases. Germline loops: CDR1 MNHEY, CDR2 SMNVEV (reference sequence). The ends lost 4 bases at V and 5 bases at J; junction bases unmatched: 7. This CDR3 is built from 16 residues. CDR3 region: CASSSPGLAGRETQYF. The CDR3 nucleotides read TGTGCCAGCAGTTCCCCGGGACTAGCGGGACGGGAGACCCAGTACTTC.

The rearrangement uses TRBV7-9 and TRBJ1-2, with a tentative D call TRBD1 (6 bases). This CDR3 comprises 15 residues. The germline V and J ends were trimmed by 2 bases and 7 bases, with 17 bases remaining between them. Germline CDR1 and CDR2: SEHNR and FQNEAQ (reference sequence). CDR3 loop: CASSLTRGATSGYTF. DNA for the CDR3: TGTGCCAGCAGCTTAACGCGGGGGGCAACGAGTGGCTACACCTTC.

The chain couples TRBV5-1 to TRBJ2-7; 8 positions agree with TRBD1. CDR3 length equals 16 residues. The V gene end was trimmed by 4 bases and the J gene end by 3 bases; junction bases not matched to a gene: 12. The germline CDR1 and CDR2 sequences are SGHRS and YFSETQ. The CDR3 loop reads CASSSIEGQAIYEQYF. The CDR3 coding sequence is TGCGCCAGCAGCAGCATAGAGGGACAGGCGATCTACGAGCAGTACTTC.

The V gene is TRBV2, the J gene TRBJ2-1, with TRBD2 identical over 15 bases. The CDR3 is 16 residues long. V shed 4 bases and J 7 bases; nucleotides not matched to a gene: 5. Looked up from germline, CDR1 is SNHLY and CDR2 is FYNNEI. The CDR3 here is CASSAGTSGRRNEQFF. The DNA of the CDR3 is TGTGCCAGCAGTGCGGGGACTAGCGGGAGGAGGAATGAGCAGTTCTTC.

The V call is TRBV5-4, the J call TRBJ1-2, with TRBD1 matching over 8 bases. The V gene's germline CDR1 is SGHNT and CDR2 YYREEE (reference sequence). The CDR3 runs to 15 residues. The trim removed 2 bases at V and 5 bases at J, leaving 8 bases unmatched. CDR3 nucleotide sequence: TGTGCCAGCAGCTTCTCGATGACAGGGGTGTATGGCTACACCTTC. It is translated as CASSFSMTGVYGYTF.

This clone occurred once. The chain carries TRBV7-2 and TRBJ2-1; 10 bases are a match to TRBD1. The junction had 9 bases not matched to a gene; V was cut back by 6 bases and J by 7 bases. The CDR3 contains 15 residues. Per the germline V gene, CDR1 is SGHTA and CDR2 is FQGNSA. CDR3: CASSSGTGVLNEQFF. For the CDR3, the DNA is TGTGCCAGCAGTTCGGGGACAGGGGTTTTAAATGAGCAGTTCTTC.

The genes are TRBV5-4 and TRBJ2-1, with 9 bases fitting TRBD1. Germline V gene sequence: CDR1 SGHNT, CDR2 YYREEE (reference sequence). The V and J ends lost 2 bases and 2 bases, in that order; junction bases with no gene match: 5. The CDR3 is 16 residues long. In DNA form, the CDR3 reads TGTGCCAGCAGCTTAAAGGACAGGGGCACCTACAATGAGCAGTTCTTC. Translating it yields CASSLKDRGTYNEQFF.